The T cell receptor beta chain under discussion was sequenced for a study of cytomegalovirus exposure and HLA in healthy donors. As for the study in general: Drawn from HLA-typed donors, tens of millions of unique TCRs were held in an early data release. Study-wide results and limits: A list of roughly 180 TCR beta chains associated with cytomegalovirus was given.

As concerns this clone: Its target is not known.

Germline V gives CDR1 LNHNV, CDR2 YYDKDF (reference sequence). The CDR3 is made up of 13 amino acids. Trimming left V 5 bases short and J 7 bases short, with 14 bases between. The PCR employed 60 Vbeta primers together with 13 Jbeta primers. The data were produced by immunoSEQ multiplex PCR, yet TCRdb's version contains in-frame clones alone and is incomplete. Of about 160,000 clones in the sample, roughly 87% were seen once. The sequenced sample consisted of PBMCs. The TCR originated in a girl aged 5-17 years in good health and CMV-seropositive. The gene calls are TRBV15 and TRBJ1-2, with a possible D match to TRBD1 (6 bases). The CDR3, as DNA: TGTGCCACCAGCGGAAACAGGGTGTTTGGCTACACCTTC. This sequence encodes CATSGNRVFGYTF.